This T cell receptor beta chain was sequenced in a study of blood T cell repertoires in COVID-19. In the study overall: PBMCs, B-cell-depleted T cells, or T cells provided the cDNA or gDNA that made up the material.

Authors' processing steps: Nucleated cell counts were estimated from reference gene primer amplification. Measured with immunoSEQ multiplex PCR; TCRdb has only the in-frame clones, and not every one. V and J calls plus clone size are reproduced from that table; the DNA served to infer D and trimming. Here the sample spans tens of thousands of clones, 80% to 90% being singletons. Germline CDR1 is SGHTA and CDR2 is FQGNSA. This CDR3 spans 14 amino acids. The V and J ends lost 5 bases and 0 bases respectively, with 10 bases between them. This chain uses TRBV7-2 with TRBJ1-1; D perhaps matches TRBD1 (5 bases). The sample taken for sequencing was peripheral blood. This clonotype originated in a man at least 80 years old with acute or convalescent COVID-19. CDR3 nucleotide sequence: TGTGCCAGCAGCGCGGGACCGCTGAACACTGAAGCTTTCTTT. This codes for CASSAGPLNTEAFF.